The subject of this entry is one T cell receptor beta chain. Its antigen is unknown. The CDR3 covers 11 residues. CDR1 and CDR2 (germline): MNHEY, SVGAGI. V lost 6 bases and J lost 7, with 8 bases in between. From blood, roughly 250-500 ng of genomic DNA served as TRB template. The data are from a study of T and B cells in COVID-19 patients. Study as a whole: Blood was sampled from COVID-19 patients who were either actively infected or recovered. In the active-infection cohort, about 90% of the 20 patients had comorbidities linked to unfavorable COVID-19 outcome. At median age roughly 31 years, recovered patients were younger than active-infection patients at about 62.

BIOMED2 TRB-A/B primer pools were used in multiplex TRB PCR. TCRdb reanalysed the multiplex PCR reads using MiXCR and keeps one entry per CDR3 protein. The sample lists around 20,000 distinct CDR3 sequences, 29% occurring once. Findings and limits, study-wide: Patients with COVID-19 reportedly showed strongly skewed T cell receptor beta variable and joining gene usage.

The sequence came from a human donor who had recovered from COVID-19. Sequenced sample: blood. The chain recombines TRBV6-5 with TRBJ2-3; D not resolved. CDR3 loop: CASSEQNTQYF. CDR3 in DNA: TGTGCCAGCAGCGAACAAAATACGCAGTATTTT.